These 23 T cell receptor beta chains share one sample of origin, sequenced in a study of control samples from healthy donors and cancer patients. Sequencing was performed with immunoSEQ multiplex PCR; in TCRdb, only in-frame clones are kept and a portion is missing. The sample lists more than 5,500 clones, 70% to 90% occurring once. Sequencing used formalin-fixed, paraffin-embedded tissue. The receptors here all came from a female donor with lung cancer.

In its sample, this clone was seen a few times. J is TRBJ2-7 and V is TRBV25-1, with no clear D. Germline V gene lookup returns CDR1 MGHDK and CDR2 SYGVNS. Trimming pared 4 bases from V and 4 bases from J, leaving 5 bases between. The CDR3 sequence is 11 residues long. The CDR3 bases are TGTGCCAGCAGTGCCATTTACGAGCAGTACTTC. The encoded protein is CASSAIYEQYF.

In regard to this clone: The same CDR3 arises from other DNA sequences in this sample as well. V usage is TRBV7-6 and J usage is TRBJ2-7, with a tentative D call TRBD2 (6 bases). V was pared by 0 bases and J by 3 bases, with 15 bases between. Germline V gene data show CDR1 as SGHVS and CDR2 as FNYEAQ. This CDR3 is 16 amino acids long. This chain's CDR3 is CASSLASGSTVYEQYF. The CDR3 DNA sequence: TGTGCCAGCAGCTTAGCTAGCGGAAGCACGGTCTACGAGCAGTACTTC.

Here the CDR3 reads CASSSLRDASTDTQYF. Written as DNA, the CDR3 is TGTGCCAGCAGCTCGTTACGGGACGCAAGCACAGATACGCAGTATTTT. The chain combines TRBV11-3 with TRBJ2-3; D is perhaps TRBD1 or TRBD2 (5 bases each). This CDR3 has 16 residues. V was trimmed by 4 bases and J by 0 bases, leaving 14 bases between them. The germline gives CDR1 SGHNT, CDR2 YENEEA.

This clone was counted once. The chain joins TRBV29-1 to TRBJ1-1; D possibly corresponds to TRBD1 (6 bases). The germline V and J ends were trimmed by 3 bases and 5 bases, with 13 bases remaining between them. The CDR3 is made up of 13 amino acids. Germline CDR1 and CDR2: SQVTM and ANQGSEA. CDR3 nucleotides: TGCAGCGTTGACCCGTTAGGGGGGACTGAAGCTTTCTTT. As protein: CSVDPLGGTEAFF.

The V call is TRBV28, the J call TRBJ1-2; no firm D call. CDR3 length equals 12 residues. Germline V gene data show CDR1 as MDHEN and CDR2 as SYDVKM. Trimming took 4 bases from V and 5 from J, leaving 8 bases between them. The CDR3 sequence: CASSSRTYGYTF. The CDR3 DNA reads as TGTGCCAGCAGTTCCCGGACGTATGGCTACACCTTC.

Concerning this clone itself: Other DNA sequences in this specimen translate into the identical CDR3. The J gene is TRBJ2-2, the V gene TRBV6-5, with TRBD1 as a possible D gene (6 bases). V was cut by 5 bases and J by 2 bases, with 12 bases left in between. The CDR3 is 15 residues long. Germline V lookup: CDR1 MNHEY, CDR2 SVGAGI. For the CDR3, the DNA is TGTGCCAGCAGTCTCGGGACATTTAACACCGGGGAGCTGTTTTTT. Translating it yields CASSLGTFNTGELFF.

This clone was counted a few times. The chain is built from TRBV28 and TRBJ2-7, with D maybe TRBD1 (6 bases). The CDR3 extends over 14 amino acids. The germline V and J ends were trimmed by 6 bases and 3 bases, with 15 bases remaining between them. Germline V gives CDR1 MDHEN, CDR2 SYDVKM. The CDR3 region is CASSSQGPDYEQYF. CDR3 nucleotides: TGTGCCAGCAGCTCCCAGGGGCCTGACTACGAGCAGTACTTC.

The chain is built from TRBV11-1 and TRBJ2-1, with 9 bases matching TRBD2. The germline gives CDR1 SGHAT, CDR2 FQDESV (reference sequence). This CDR3 is 14 amino acids long. Unmatched junction bases numbered 10, after V lost 1 base and J lost 15 bases. The CDR3 loop is CASSLGSSGTTLFF. The DNA of the CDR3 is TGTGCCAGCAGCTTAGGTTCTAGCGGGACGACGCTGTTCTTC.

J is TRBJ2-3 and V is TRBV13, with D possibly matching TRBD2 (5 bases). The CDR3 runs to 14 residues. Germline V gives CDR1 PRHDT, CDR2 FYEKMQ (reference sequence). The V end lost 2 bases, the J end lost 0 bases, and 6 bases lay between the germline ends. The CDR3: CASSLQRSTDTQYF. CDR3 sequence (DNA): TGTGCCAGCAGCTTACAGCGGAGCACAGATACGCAGTATTTT.

This clone has just one count. The V gene is TRBV14, the J gene TRBJ2-1; D is perhaps TRBD2 (5 bases). V lost 0 bases, J lost 7 bases, and 10 bases lay in between. CDR1 is SGHDN, CDR2 FVKESK, per germline. This CDR3 contains 14 residues. DNA for the CDR3: TGTGCCAGCAGCCAAGACTTAGCGACTAATGAGCAGTTCTTC. Its protein is CASSQDLATNEQFF.

The V gene is TRBV14, the J gene TRBJ1-2; 10 bases line up with TRBD1. Germline V lookup: CDR1 SGHDN, CDR2 FVKESK. The V gene end was trimmed by 6 bases and the J gene end by 7 bases; junction bases not matched to a gene: 8. The CDR3 length is 14 residues. Here the CDR3 reads CASSPKTGGVGYTF. As DNA, the CDR3 is TGTGCCAGCAGTCCAAAGACAGGGGGCGTTGGCTACACCTTC.

The rearrangement uses TRBV7-2 and TRBJ2-7, with TRBD1 matching over 8 bases. Germline V gene sequence: CDR1 SGHTA, CDR2 FQGNSA. The V gene end was trimmed by 2 bases and the J gene end by 6 bases; junction bases not matched to a gene: 12. The CDR3 totals 16 residues. CDR3 sequence (DNA): TGTGCCAGCAGCTTAAGGGGGCAGGGGGCGCCGGGCGAGCAGTACTTC. It is translated as CASSLRGQGAPGEQYF.

The rearrangement joins TRBV6-5 to TRBJ2-7; 8 bases match TRBD2. Germline loops: CDR1 MNHEY, CDR2 SVGAGI. The ends lost 6 bases at V and 0 bases at J; junction bases unmatched: 4. This CDR3 is built from 14 residues. CDR3: CASSIAGSSYEQYF. The CDR3 bases are TGTGCCAGCAGCATAGCGGGGAGCTCCTACGAGCAGTACTTC.

The J gene is TRBJ1-6, the V gene TRBV14; possible D gene TRBD1, 6 bases. V was trimmed by 1 base and J by 9 bases, leaving 10 bases between them. Germline-derived CDR1 and CDR2 are SGHDN and FVKESK. The CDR3 has 14 residues. The chain's CDR3 is CASSQVRGGSPLHF. DNA of the CDR3: TGTGCCAGCAGCCAAGTAAGAGGGGGTTCACCCCTCCACTTT.

The chain couples TRBV28 to TRBJ2-5, with TRBD1 identical over 8 bases. The CDR3 spans 13 residues. After removal of 5 bases from V and 4 bases from J, the junction contained 3 bases not matched to a gene. The germline V gene encodes CDR1 MDHEN and CDR2 SYDVKM. The CDR3 DNA reads as TGTGCCAGCAGTCCAGGGGGCGTAGAGACCCAGTACTTC. This codes for CASSPGGVETQYF.

The rearrangement uses TRBV30 and TRBJ2-7, with 7 bases fitting TRBD1. The CDR3 loop spans 13 amino acids. After removal of 3 bases from V and 4 bases from J, the junction contained 6 bases not matched to a gene. Germline assignment: CDR1 GTSNPN and CDR2 SVGIG (reference sequence). CDR3 coding DNA: TGTGCCTGGAGGAGACAGGGCATTTACGAGCAGTACTTC. It codes for CAWRRQGIYEQYF.

This chain uses TRBV30 with TRBJ2-4; a weak D match, TRBD2 (6 bases). The V gene's germline CDR1 is GTSNPN and CDR2 SVGIG (reference sequence). This CDR3 contains 16 residues. V lost 2 bases and J 6 bases, leaving 20 bases between the germline ends. DNA of the CDR3: TGTGCCTGGAGTTTGACGGGAGTGGTCGGGACAAACATTCAGTACTTC. Translating gives CAWSLTGVVGTNIQYF. The entire variable domain, with the rest obtained from reference TRBV30 and TRBJ2-4, is as follows: SQTIHQWPATLVQPVGSPLSLECTVEGTSNPNLYWYRQAAGRGLQLLFYSVGIGQISSEVPQNLSASRPQDRQFILSSKKLLLSDSGFYLCAWSLTGVVGTNIQYFGAGTRLSVL.

This clone occurred a few times. The rearrangement joins TRBV5-6 to TRBJ1-2; D is possibly TRBD1 (5 bases). V was trimmed by 2 bases and J by 4 bases, leaving 18 bases between them. The germline gives CDR1 SGHDT, CDR2 YYEEEE. CDR3 length: 16 amino acids. CDR3 coding DNA: TGTGCCAGCAGCTTTGGGGGTGACGCCTCTGGCTATGGCTACACCTTC. Amino acid sequence: CASSFGGDASGYGYTF. Complete variable domain (other parts from reference TRBV5-6 and TRBJ1-2): DAGVTQSPTHLIKTRGQQVTLRCSPKSGHDTVSWYQQALGQGPQFIFQYYEEEERQRGNFPDRFSGHQFPNYSSELNVNALLLGDSALYLCASSFGGDASGYGYTFGSGTRLTVV.

This clone was seen only a few times. This sequence joins TRBV7-9 and TRBJ2-1; TRBD2 matches 8 bases. This CDR3 is 16 amino acids long. With V trimmed by 5 bases and J by 5 bases, 11 bases remained unmatched. Germline loops: CDR1 SEHNR, CDR2 FQNEAQ (reference sequence). Written as DNA, the CDR3 is TGTGCCAGCAGCCGGTGGCCAGCGGGAGACGACAATGAGCAGTTCTTC. This encodes CASSRWPAGDDNEQFF.

Only one count was recorded for this clone. The chain carries TRBV2 and TRBJ2-7, with a tentative D call TRBD1 (6 bases). Germline CDR1 reads SNHLY; CDR2 reads FYNNEI. This CDR3 has 16 amino acids. V lost 4 bases, J lost 3 bases, and 19 bases lay in between. CDR3 sequence reads: CASSGFRDKGFYEQYF. The CDR3 nucleotides read TGTGCCAGCAGTGGTTTTAGGGACAAGGGGTTCTACGAGCAGTACTTC.

This chain joins TRBV7-2 and TRBJ2-7; D not resolved. This CDR3 comprises 11 residues. V was pared by 5 bases and J by 5 bases, with 7 bases between. Germline V gene lookup returns CDR1 SGHTA and CDR2 FQGNSA. CDR3 sequence: CASSPDHEQYF. For the CDR3, the DNA is TGTGCCAGCAGCCCGGACCACGAGCAGTACTTC.

The chain employs TRBV7-6 and TRBJ2-3, with 7 bases matching TRBD2. V shed 0 bases, J shed 1 base, and the junction held 10 bases outside the gene matches. The CDR3 contains 18 residues. The germline V gene encodes CDR1 SGHVS and CDR2 FNYEAQ. This CDR3 reads CASSLAPPRGSGTDTQYF. The DNA for the CDR3 is TGTGCCAGCAGCTTAGCCCCGCCACGCGGGAGTGGCACAGATACGCAGTATTTT.

This clone is a singleton in its sample. The CDR3 region has the DNA TGTGCCAGCAGCCAAGATTACAGGCTGAACACTGAAGCTTTCTTT. As protein: CASSQDYRLNTEAFF. This sequence joins TRBV14 and TRBJ1-1, with D maybe TRBD1 (5 bases). Trimming cost V 0 bases and J 0 bases, with 8 bases left between them. The germline V gene encodes CDR1 SGHDN and CDR2 FVKESK. The CDR3 sequence is 15 residues long.